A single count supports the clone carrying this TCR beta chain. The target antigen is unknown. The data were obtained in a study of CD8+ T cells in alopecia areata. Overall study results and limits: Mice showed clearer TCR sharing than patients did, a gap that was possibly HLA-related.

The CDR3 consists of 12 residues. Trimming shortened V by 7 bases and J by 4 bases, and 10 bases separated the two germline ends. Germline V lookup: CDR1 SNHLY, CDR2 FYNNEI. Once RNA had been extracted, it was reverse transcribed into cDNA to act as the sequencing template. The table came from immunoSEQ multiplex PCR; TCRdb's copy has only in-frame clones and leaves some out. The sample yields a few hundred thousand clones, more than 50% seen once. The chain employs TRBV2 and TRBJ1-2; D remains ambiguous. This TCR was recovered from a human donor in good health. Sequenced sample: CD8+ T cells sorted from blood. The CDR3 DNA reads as TGTGCCAGCACGACGACGGGCTATGGCTACACCTTC. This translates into CASTTTGYGYTF.